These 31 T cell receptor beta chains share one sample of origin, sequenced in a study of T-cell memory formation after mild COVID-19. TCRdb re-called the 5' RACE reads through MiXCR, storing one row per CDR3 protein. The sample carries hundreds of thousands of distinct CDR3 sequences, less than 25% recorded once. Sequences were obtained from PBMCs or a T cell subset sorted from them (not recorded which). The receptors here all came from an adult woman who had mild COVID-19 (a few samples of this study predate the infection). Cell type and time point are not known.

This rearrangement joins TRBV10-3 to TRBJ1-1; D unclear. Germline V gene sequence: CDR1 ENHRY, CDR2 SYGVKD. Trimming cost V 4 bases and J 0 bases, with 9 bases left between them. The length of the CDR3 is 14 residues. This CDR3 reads CAISGDTLNTEAFF. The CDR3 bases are TGTGCCATCAGTGGCGACACCTTGAACACTGAAGCTTTCTTT.

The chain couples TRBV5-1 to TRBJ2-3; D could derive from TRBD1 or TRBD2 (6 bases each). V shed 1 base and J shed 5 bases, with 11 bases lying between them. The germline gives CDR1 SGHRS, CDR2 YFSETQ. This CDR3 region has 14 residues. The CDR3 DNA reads TGCGCCAGCAGCTTGTACGGGGGCAGAGATACGCAGTATTTT. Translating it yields CASSLYGGRDTQYF.

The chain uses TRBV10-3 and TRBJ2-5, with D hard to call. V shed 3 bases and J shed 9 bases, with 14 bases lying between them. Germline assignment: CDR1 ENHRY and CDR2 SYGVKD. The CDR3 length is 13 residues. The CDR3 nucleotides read TGTGCCATCAGTGAATCGGGTACTCTCGCCCAGTACTTC. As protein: CAISESGTLAQYF.

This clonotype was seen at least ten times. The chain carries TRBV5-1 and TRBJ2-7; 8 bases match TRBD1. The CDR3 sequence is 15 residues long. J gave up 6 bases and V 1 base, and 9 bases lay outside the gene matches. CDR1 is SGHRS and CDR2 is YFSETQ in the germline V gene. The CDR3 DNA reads TGCGCCAGCAGCTTGTTGCTGACAGGGGTCGCCGAGCAGTACTTC. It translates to CASSLLLTGVAEQYF. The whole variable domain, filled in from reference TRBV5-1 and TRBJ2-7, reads KAGVTQTPRYLIKTRGQQVTLSCSPISGHRSVSWYQQTPGQGLQFLFEYFSETQRNKGNFPGRFSGRQFSNSRSEMNVSTLELGDSALYLCASSLLLTGVAEQYFGPGTRLTVT.

CDR3 loop: CASSSNLWQNTGELFF. For the CDR3, the DNA is TGTGCCAGCAGCTCAAACCTGTGGCAGAACACCGGGGAGCTGTTTTTT. J is TRBJ2-2 and V is TRBV9; D uncertain. CDR1 and CDR2 (germline): SGDLS, YYNGEE. This CDR3 comprises 16 residues. Trimming left V 4 bases short and J 1 base short, with 14 bases between.

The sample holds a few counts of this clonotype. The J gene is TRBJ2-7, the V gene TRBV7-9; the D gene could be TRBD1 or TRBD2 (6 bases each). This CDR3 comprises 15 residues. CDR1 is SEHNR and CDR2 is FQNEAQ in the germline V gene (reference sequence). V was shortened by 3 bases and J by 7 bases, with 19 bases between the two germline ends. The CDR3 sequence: CASSFGGQGKGEQYF. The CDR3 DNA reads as TGTGCCAGCAGCTTCGGGGGCCAAGGCAAGGGGGAGCAGTACTTC. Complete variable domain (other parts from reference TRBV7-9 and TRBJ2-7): DTGVSQNPRHKITKRGQNVTFRCDPISEHNRLYWYRQTLGQGPEFLTYFQNEAQLEKSRLLSDRFSAERPKGSFSTLEIQRTEQGDSAMYLCASSFGGQGKGEQYFGPGTRLTVT.

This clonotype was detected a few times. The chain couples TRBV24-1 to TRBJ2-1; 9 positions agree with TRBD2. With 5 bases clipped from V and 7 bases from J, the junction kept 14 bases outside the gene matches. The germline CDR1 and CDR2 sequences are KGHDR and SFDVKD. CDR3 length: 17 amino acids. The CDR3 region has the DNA TGTGCCACCAGTGGGTTCGGCGGGGGGGCTGGTGGAAATGAGCAGTTCTTC. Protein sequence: CATSGFGGGAGGNEQFF.

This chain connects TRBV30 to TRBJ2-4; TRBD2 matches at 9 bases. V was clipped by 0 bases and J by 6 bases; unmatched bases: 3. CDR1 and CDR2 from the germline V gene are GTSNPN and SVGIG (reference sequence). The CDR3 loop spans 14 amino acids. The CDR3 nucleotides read TGTGCCTGGAGTGTAGAACTAGCGGGAAACATTCAGTACTTC. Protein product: CAWSVELAGNIQYF.

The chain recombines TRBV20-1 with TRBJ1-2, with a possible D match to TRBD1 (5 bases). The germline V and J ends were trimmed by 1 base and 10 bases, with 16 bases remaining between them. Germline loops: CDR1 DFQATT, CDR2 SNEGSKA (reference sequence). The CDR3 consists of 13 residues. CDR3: CSARVEGVRVYTF. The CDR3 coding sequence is TGCAGTGCTAGAGTAGAAGGGGTACGGGTCTACACCTTC.

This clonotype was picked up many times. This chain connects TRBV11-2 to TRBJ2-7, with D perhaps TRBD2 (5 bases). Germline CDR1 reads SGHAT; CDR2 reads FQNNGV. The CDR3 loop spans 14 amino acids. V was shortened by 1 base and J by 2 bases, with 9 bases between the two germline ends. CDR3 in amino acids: CASSLVPGTYEQYF. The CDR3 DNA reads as TGTGCCAGCAGCTTAGTACCGGGGACCTACGAGCAGTACTTC.

This CDR3 reads CSAPTSGGHYGYTF. For the CDR3, the DNA is TGCAGTGCCCCAACCTCCGGGGGGCACTATGGCTACACCTTC. The chain combines TRBV20-1 with TRBJ1-2; possibly TRBD1 for D (6 bases). With 6 bases removed from V and 3 bases from J, the gap between germline ends came to 17 bases. Germline values: CDR1 DFQATT, CDR2 SNEGSKA (reference sequence). The CDR3 length is 14 residues.

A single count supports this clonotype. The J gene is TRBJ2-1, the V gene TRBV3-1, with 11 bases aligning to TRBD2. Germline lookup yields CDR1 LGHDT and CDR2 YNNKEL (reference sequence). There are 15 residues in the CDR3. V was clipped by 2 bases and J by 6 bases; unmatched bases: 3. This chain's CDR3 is CASSQTSGSGNEQFF. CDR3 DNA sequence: TGTGCCAGCAGCCAAACTAGCGGGAGCGGCAATGAGCAGTTCTTC.

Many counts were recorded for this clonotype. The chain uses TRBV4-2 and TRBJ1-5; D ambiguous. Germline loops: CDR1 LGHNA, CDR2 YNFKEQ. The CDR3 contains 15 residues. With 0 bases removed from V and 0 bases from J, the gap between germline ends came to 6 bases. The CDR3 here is CASSQDRSSNQPQHF. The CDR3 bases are TGTGCCAGCAGCCAAGATCGCAGTAGCAATCAGCCCCAGCATTTT.

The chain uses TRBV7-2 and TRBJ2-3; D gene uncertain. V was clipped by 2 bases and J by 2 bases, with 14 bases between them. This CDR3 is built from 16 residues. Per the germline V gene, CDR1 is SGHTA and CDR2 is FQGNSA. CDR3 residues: CASSLRDLLSTDTQYF. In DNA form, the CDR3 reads TGTGCCAGCAGCTTACGTGACCTACTCTCCACAGATACGCAGTATTTT. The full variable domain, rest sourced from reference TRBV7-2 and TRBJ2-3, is GAGVSQSPSNKVTEKGKDVELRCDPISGHTALYWYRQSLGQGLEFLIYFQGNSAPDKSGLPSDRFSAERTGGSVSTLTIQRTQQEDSAVYLCASSLRDLLSTDTQYFGPGTRLTVL.

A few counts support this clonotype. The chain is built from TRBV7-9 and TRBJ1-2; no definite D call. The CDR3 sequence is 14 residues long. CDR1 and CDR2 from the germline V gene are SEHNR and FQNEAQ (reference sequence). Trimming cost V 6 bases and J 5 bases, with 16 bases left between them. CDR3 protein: CASSSDSSRYGYTF. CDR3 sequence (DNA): TGTGCCAGCAGTTCGGATAGTAGCCGGTATGGCTACACCTTC.

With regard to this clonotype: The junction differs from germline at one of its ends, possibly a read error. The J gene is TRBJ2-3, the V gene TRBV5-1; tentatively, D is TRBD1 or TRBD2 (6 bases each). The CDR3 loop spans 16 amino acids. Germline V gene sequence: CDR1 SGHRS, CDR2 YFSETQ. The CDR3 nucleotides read TGCGCCAGCAGCTTGGTGGGGGGCGAGGGCACTGATACGCAGTATTTT. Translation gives CASSLVGGEGTDTQYF.

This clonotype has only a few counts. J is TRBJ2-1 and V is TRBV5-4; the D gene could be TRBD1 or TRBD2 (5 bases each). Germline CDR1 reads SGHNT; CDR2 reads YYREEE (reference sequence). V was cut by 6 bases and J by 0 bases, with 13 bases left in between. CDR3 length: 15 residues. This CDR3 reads CASTTGTPSYNEQFF. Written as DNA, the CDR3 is TGTGCCAGCACTACCGGGACCCCCTCCTACAATGAGCAGTTCTTC.

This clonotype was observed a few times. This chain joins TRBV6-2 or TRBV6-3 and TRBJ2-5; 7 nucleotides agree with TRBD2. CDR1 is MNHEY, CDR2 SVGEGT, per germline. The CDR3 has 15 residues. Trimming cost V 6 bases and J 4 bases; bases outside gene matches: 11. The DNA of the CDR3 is TGTGCCAGCAGCCTTCGGAGCGGGAAGGGAGAGACCCAGTACTTC. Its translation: CASSLRSGKGETQYF.

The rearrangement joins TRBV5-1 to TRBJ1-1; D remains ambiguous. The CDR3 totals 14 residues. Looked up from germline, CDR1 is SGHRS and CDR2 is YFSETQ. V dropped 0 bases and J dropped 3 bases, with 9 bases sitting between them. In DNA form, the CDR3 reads TGCGCCAGCAGCTTGGTGGGCCAGTACACTGAAGCTTTCTTT. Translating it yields CASSLVGQYTEAFF.

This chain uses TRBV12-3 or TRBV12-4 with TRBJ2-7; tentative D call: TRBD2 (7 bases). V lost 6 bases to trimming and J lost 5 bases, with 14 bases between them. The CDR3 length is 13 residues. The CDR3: CASRGGVPDEQYF. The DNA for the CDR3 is TGTGCCAGCAGAGGGGGGGTACCTGACGAGCAGTACTTC.

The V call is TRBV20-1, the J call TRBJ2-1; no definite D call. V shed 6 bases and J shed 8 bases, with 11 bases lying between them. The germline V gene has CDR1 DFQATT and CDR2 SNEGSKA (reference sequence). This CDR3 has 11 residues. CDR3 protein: CSAAWGYEQFF. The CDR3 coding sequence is TGCAGTGCCGCGTGGGGTTATGAGCAGTTCTTC.

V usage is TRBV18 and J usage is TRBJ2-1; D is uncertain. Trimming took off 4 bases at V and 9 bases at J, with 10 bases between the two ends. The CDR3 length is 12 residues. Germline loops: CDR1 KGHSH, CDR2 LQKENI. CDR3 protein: CASSLPGVEQFF. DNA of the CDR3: TGTGCCAGCTCACTACCCGGAGTTGAGCAGTTCTTC.

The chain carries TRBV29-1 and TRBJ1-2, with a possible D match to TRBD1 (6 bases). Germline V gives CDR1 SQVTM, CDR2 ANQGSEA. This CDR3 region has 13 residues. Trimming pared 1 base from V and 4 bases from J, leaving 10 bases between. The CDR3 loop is CSVEGRGTYGYTF. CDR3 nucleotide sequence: TGCAGCGTTGAAGGAAGGGGGACCTATGGCTACACCTTC.

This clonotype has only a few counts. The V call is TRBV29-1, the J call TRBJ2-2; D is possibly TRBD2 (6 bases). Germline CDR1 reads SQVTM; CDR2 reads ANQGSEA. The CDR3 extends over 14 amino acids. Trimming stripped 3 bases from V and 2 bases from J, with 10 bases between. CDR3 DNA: TGCAGCGTTGACCCGGGGGTCAACACCGGGGAGCTGTTTTTT. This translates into CSVDPGVNTGELFF.

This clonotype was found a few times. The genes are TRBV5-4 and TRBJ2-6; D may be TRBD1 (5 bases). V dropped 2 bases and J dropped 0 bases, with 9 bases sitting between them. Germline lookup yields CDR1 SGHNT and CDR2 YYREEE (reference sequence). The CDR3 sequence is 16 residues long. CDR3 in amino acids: CASSFPQASGANVLTF. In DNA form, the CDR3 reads TGTGCCAGCAGCTTTCCACAGGCCTCTGGGGCCAACGTCCTGACTTTC.

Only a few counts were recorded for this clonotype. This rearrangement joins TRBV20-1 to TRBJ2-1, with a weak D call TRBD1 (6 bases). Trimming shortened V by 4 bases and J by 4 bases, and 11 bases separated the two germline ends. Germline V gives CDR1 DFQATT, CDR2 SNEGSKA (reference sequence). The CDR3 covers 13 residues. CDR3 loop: CSAISGDYNEQFF. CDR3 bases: TGCAGTGCTATATCAGGGGATTACAATGAGCAGTTCTTC.

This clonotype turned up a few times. CDR3 region: CASSPLVGINEQFF. Here the CDR3 DNA reads TGTGCCAGTAGCCCGCTCGTGGGGATCAATGAGCAGTTCTTC. The chain carries TRBV19 and TRBJ2-1; D remains ambiguous. The CDR3 is 14 residues long. Germline CDR1 and CDR2: LNHDA and SQIVND (reference sequence). Trimming shortened V by 6 bases and J by 6 bases, and 15 bases separated the two germline ends.

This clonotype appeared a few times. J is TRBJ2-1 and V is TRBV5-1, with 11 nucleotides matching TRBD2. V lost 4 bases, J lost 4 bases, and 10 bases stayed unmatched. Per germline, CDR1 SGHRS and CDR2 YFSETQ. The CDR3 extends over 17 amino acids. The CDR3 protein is CASSEGLTSGAYNEQFF. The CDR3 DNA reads TGCGCCAGCAGCGAGGGGCTGACTAGCGGGGCTTACAATGAGCAGTTCTTC.

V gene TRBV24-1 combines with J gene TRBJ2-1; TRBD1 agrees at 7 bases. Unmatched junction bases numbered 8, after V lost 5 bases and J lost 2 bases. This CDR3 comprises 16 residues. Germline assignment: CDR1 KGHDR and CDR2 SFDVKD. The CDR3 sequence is CATSGPEDRPYNEQFF. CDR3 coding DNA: TGTGCCACCAGTGGCCCCGAGGACAGGCCCTACAATGAGCAGTTCTTC.

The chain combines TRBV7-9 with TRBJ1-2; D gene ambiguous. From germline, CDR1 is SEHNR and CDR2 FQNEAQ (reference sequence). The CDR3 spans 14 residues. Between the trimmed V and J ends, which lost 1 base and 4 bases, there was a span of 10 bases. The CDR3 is CASSLGVGFYGYTF. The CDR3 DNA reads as TGTGCCAGCAGCTTAGGAGTGGGATTCTATGGCTACACCTTC. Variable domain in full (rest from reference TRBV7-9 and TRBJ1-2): DTGVSQNPRHKITKRGQNVTFRCDPISEHNRLYWYRQTLGQGPEFLTYFQNEAQLEKSRLLSDRFSAERPKGSFSTLEIQRTEQGDSAMYLCASSLGVGFYGYTFGSGTRLTVV.

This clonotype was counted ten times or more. The CDR3 is CATSDPGQGRNEQFF. CDR3 DNA sequence: TGTGCCACCAGTGATCCAGGACAGGGGAGGAATGAGCAGTTCTTC. V gene TRBV24-1 combines with J gene TRBJ2-1, with 9 bases aligning to TRBD1. The germline CDR1 and CDR2 sequences are KGHDR and SFDVKD. The CDR3 length is 15 residues. V lost 3 bases, J lost 7 bases, and 6 bases stayed unmatched.